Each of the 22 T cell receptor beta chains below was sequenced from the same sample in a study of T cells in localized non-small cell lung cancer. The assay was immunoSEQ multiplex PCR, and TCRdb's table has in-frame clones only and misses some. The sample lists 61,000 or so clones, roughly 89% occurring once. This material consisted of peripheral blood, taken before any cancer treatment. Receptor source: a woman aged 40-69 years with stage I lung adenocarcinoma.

The CDR3 DNA follows: TGTGCCAGCAGTGAAGAGTCCGGCCGTAGGAACGAGCAGTACTTC. Its translation: CASSEESGRRNEQYF. The chain combines TRBV2 with TRBJ2-7; D gene ambiguous. CDR3 length equals 15 residues. V gave up 1 base and J gave up 5 bases, with 15 bases separating them. From germline, CDR1 is SNHLY and CDR2 FYNNEI.

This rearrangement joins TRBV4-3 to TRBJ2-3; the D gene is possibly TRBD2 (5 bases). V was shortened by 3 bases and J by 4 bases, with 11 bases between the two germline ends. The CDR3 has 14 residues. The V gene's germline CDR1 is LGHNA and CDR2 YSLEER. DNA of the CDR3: TGCGCCAGCAGCCAGCGGGTCACGGCAGATACGCAGTATTTT. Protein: CASSQRVTADTQYF.

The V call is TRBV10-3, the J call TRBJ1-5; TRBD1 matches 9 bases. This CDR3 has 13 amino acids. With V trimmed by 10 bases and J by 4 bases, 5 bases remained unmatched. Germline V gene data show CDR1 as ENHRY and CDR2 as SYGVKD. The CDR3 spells CATRTGENQPQHF. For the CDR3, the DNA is TGTGCCACTAGGACAGGGGAGAATCAGCCCCAGCATTTT.

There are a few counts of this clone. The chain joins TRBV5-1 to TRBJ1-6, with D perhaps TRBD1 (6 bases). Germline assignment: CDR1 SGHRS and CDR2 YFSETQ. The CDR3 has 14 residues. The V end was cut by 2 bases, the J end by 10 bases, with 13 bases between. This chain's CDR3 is CASSLQGTMSPLHF. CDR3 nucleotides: TGCGCCAGCAGCTTACAGGGTACTATGTCACCCCTCCACTTT.

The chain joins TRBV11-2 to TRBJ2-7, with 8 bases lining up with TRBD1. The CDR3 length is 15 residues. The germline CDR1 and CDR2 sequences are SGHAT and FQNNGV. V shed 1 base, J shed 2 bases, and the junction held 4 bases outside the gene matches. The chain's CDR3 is CASSLGTGQTYEQYF. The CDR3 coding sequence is TGTGCCAGCAGCTTAGGGACAGGGCAAACCTACGAGCAGTACTTC.

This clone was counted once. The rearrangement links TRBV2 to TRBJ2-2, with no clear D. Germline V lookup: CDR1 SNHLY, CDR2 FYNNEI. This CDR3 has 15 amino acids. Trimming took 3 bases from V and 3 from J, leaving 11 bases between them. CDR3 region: CASSEAGSYTGELFF. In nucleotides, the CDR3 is TGTGCCAGCAGTGAGGCCGGGTCATACACCGGGGAGCTGTTTTTT.

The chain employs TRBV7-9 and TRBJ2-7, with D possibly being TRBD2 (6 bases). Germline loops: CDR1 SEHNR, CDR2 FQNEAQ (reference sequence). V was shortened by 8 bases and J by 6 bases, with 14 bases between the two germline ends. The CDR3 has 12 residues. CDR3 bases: TGTGCCAGCGGCTCCTCGGGGGTCGAGCAGTACTTC. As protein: CASGSSGVEQYF.

CDR3 protein: CATSDILGTEAFF. In DNA form, the CDR3 reads TGTGCCACCAGCGACATCCTGGGTACTGAAGCTTTCTTT. The chain is built from TRBV19 and TRBJ1-1, with no clear D. CDR3 length equals 13 residues. V was shortened by 10 bases and J by 5 bases, with 17 bases between the two germline ends. CDR1 LNHDA and CDR2 SQIVND come from the germline V gene (reference sequence).

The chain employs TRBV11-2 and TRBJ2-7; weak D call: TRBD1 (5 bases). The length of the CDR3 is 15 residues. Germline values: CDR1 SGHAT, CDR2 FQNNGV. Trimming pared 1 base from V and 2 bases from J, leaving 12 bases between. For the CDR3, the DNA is TGTGCCAGCAGCTTAGCAAGGGGCCTCCCCTACGAGCAGTACTTC. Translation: CASSLARGLPYEQYF.

The CDR3, as DNA: TGCGCCAGCAGTCAATCGGCAAGGGGCAGGGTAGAGACCCAGTACTTC. It specifies CASSQSARGRVETQYF. The chain is built from TRBV23-1 and TRBJ2-5, with D possibly TRBD1 on 5 matching bases. TRBV23-1 is placed among ORFs of uncertain function. The ends were cut back, 0 bases at V and 4 bases at J, with 15 bases in the middle. CDR3 length: 16 amino acids.

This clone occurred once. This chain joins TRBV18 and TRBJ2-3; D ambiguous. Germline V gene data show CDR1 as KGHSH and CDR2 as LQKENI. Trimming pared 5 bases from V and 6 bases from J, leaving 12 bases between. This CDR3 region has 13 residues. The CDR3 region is CASSNSPGDTQYF. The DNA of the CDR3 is TGTGCCAGCTCAAACTCCCCTGGGGATACGCAGTATTTT.

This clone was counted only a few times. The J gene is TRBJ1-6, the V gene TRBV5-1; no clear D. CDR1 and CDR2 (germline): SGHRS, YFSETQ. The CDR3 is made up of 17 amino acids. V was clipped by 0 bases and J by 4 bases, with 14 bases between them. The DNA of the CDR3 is TGCGCCAGCAGCTTGGACCTTTCCCCCTCGTATAATTCACCCCTCCACTTT. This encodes CASSLDLSPSYNSPLHF. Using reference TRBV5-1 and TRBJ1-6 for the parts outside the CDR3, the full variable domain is KAGVTQTPRYLIKTRGQQVTLSCSPISGHRSVSWYQQTPGQGLQFLFEYFSETQRNKGNFPGRFSGRQFSNSRSEMNVSTLELGDSALYLCASSLDLSPSYNSPLHFGNGTRLTVT.

The CDR3 loop reads CASSINPAVPYGYTF. Here the CDR3 DNA reads TGTGCCAGTAGTATAAACCCGGCAGTGCCTTATGGCTACACCTTC. The genes are TRBV19 and TRBJ1-2; D gene ambiguous. Germline CDR1 reads LNHDA; CDR2 reads SQIVND (reference sequence). This CDR3 contains 15 residues. V was trimmed by 2 bases and J by 5 bases, leaving 15 bases between them.

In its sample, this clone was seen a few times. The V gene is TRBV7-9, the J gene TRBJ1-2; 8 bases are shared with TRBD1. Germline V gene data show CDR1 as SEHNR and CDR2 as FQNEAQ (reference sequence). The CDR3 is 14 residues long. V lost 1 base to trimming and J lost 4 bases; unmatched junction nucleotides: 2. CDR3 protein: CASSLDRGSYGYTF. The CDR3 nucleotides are TGTGCCAGCAGCTTAGACAGGGGGAGCTATGGCTACACCTTC.

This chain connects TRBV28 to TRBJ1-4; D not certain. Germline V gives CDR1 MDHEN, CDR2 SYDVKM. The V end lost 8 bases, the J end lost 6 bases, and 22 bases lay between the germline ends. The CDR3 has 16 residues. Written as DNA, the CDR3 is TGTGCCAGCCCACCCGGCGGGCTGGGGAGGTATGAAAAACTGTTTTTT. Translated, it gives CASPPGGLGRYEKLFF.

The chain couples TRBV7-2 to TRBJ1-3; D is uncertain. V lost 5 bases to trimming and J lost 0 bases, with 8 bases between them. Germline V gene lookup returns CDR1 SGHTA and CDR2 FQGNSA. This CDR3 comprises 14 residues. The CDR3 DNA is TGTGCCAGCAGCCCGTTAAGCTCTGGAAACACCATATATTTT. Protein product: CASSPLSSGNTIYF.

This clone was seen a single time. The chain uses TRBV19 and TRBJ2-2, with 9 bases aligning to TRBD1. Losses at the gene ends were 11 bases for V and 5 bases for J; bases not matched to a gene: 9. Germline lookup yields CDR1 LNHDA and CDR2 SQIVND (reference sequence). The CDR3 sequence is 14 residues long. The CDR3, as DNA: TGTGCCTCAAGAGTACAGGGGGCGACCGGGGAGCTGTTTTTT. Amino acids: CASRVQGATGELFF.

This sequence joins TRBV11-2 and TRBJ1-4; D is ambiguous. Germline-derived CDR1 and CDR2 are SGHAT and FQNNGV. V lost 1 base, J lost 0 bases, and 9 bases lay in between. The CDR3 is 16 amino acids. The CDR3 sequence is CASSLGEYSTNEKLFF. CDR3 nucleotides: TGTGCCAGCAGCTTAGGCGAGTACTCAACTAATGAAAAACTGTTTTTT.

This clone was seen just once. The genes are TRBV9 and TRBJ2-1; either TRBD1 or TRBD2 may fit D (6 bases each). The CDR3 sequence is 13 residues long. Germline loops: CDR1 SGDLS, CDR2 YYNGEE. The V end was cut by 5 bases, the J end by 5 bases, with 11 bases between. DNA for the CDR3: TGTGCCAGCAGTCGGAGGGGGGACAATGAGCAGTTCTTC. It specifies CASSRRGDNEQFF.

The CDR3 DNA is TGCGCCAGCAGTGAAGTTGCGGGACCGTCCTTGCATGGCTACACCTTC. It codes for CASSEVAGPSLHGYTF. J is TRBJ1-2 and V is TRBV10-2, with a tentative D call TRBD1 (5 bases). The germline V and J ends were trimmed by 3 bases and 6 bases, with 20 bases remaining between them. Germline V gives CDR1 WSHSY, CDR2 SAAADI. The CDR3 totals 16 residues.

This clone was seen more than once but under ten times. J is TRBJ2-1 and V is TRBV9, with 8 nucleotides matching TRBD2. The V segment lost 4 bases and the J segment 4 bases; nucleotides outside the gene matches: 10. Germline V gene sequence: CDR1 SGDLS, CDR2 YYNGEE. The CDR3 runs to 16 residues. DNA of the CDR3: TGTGCCAGCAGCAGAGGGGCTAGCGGGCTATACAATGAGCAGTTCTTC. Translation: CASSRGASGLYNEQFF.

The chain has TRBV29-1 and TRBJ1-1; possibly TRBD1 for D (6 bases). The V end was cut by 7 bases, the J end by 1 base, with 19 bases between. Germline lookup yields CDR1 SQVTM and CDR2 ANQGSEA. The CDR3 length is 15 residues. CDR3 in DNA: TGCAGCGCCCAGGGTCTAGGGGGACGGAACACTGAAGCTTTCTTT. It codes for CSAQGLGGRNTEAFF.